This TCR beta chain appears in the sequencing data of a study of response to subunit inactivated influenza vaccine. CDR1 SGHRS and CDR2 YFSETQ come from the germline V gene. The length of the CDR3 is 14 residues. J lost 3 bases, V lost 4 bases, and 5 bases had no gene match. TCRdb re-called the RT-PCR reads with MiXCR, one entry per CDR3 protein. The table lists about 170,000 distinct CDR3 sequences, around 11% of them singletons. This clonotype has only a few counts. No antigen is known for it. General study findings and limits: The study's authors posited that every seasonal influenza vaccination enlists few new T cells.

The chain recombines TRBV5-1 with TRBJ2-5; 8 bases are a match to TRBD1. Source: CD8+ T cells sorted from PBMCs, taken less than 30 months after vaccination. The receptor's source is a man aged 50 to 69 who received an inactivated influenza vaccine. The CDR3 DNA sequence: TGCGCCAGCAGCACGGGACAGGTGAAAGAGACCCAGTACTTC. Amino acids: CASSTGQVKETQYF. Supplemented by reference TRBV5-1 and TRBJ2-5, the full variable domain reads KAGVTQTPRYLIKTRGQQVTLSCSPISGHRSVSWYQQTPGQGLQFLFEYFSETQRNKGNFPGRFSGRQFSNSRSEMNVSTLELGDSALYLCASSTGQVKETQYFGPGTRLLVL.